This TCR beta chain was documented in a study of beta chain features in type 1 diabetes. This clone appeared a few times. The antigen remains undetermined. Expressed TCRB transcripts were sequenced because the entire RNA isolate underwent reverse transcription. The data were produced by immunoSEQ multiplex PCR, yet TCRdb's version contains in-frame clones alone and is incomplete. The sample includes 970,000 or so clones, roughly 17% of them seen just once. This CDR3 comprises 11 residues. CDR1 MGHDK and CDR2 SYGVNS come from the germline V gene. Trimming stripped 7 bases from V and 4 bases from J, with 5 bases between. Study outcomes and limitations: Cells with high TCR expression could be over-represented when cDNA is sequenced.

The source material was naive CD4+ T cells from blood. This TCR came from a woman aged 18-29 years in good health. The V and J genes are TRBV25-1 and TRBJ1-5, with D hard to call. The CDR3 nucleotides read TGTGCCAGCATCCAGAATCAGCCCCAGCATTTT. As protein: CASIQNQPQHF.